A selection of T cell receptor beta chains follows, all from one sample in a study of somatic mutations in cytotoxic T cells in rheumatoid arthritis. Some clones are missing from TCRdb's copy, which holds only in-frame ones; the method was immunoSEQ multiplex PCR. The sample carries some 30,000 clones, around 84% recorded once. Material: CD8+ T cells sorted from blood. These receptors came from an adult with rheumatoid arthritis. Each CDR3 is given with its conserved first and last residue. The D gene is left open where the match is weak. The size entry is marked missing in some rows and otherwise reads once, few, many or a size class.

TRBV7-3	-	TRBJ1-6	-	CASSYPGVSYNSPLHF	TGTGCCAGCAGCTACCCAGGGGTTAGCTATAATTCACCCCTCCACTTT
TRBV9	TRBD2	TRBJ2-1	-	CASSAEAGGRNEQFF	TGTGCCAGCAGCGCAGAAGCGGGAGGGCGGAATGAGCAGTTCTTC
TRBV12-5	-	TRBJ1-2	-	CASGLIGMGYGYTF	TGTGCTAGTGGTTTGATCGGGATGGGCTATGGCTACACCTTC
TRBV28	TRBD1	TRBJ1-3	-	CASRDSFISGNTIYF	TGTGCCAGCCGGGACAGTTTTATCTCTGGAAACACCATATATTTT
TRBV4-2	-	TRBJ2-1	-	CASSFYPSANNEQFF	TGTGCCAGCAGCTTCTACCCTAGCGCAAACAATGAGCAGTTCTTC
TRBV19	-	TRBJ2-2	-	CASTLGVPTGELFF	TGTGCCAGTACCCTAGGGGTGCCCACCGGGGAGCTGTTTTTT
TRBV28	-	TRBJ1-3	-	CASSFSVVSGNTIYF	TGTGCCAGCAGTTTTTCGGTGGTCTCTGGAAACACCATATATTTT
TRBV9	TRBD1	TRBJ1-2	-	CASSASRTGSFYGYTF	TGTGCCAGCAGCGCTTCCAGGACAGGATCTTTCTATGGCTACACCTTC
TRBV4-1	TRBD2	TRBJ2-7	-	CASSQAYAGGRYEQYF	TGCGCCAGCAGCCAAGCGTATGCGGGGGGCCGCTACGAGCAGTACTTC
TRBV4-1	TRBD2	TRBJ2-3	-	CASSQESLFAGASDSTDTQYF	TGCGCCAGCAGCCAAGAGTCTCTCTTTGCGGGAGCTAGCGATAGCACAGATACGCAGTATTTT
TRBV4-1	-	TRBJ2-1	once	CASSLGRGDNNEQFF	TGCGCCAGCAGCCTGGGGAGAGGGGATAACAATGAGCAGTTCTTC
TRBV6-6	-	TRBJ2-2	-	CAGGATGELFF	TGTGCCGGGGGGGCTACCGGGGAGCTGTTTTTT
TRBV7-9	-	TRBJ2-7	-	CASSLAYGQGYLYEQYF	TGTGCCAGCAGCTTAGCATATGGGCAGGGTTATCTCTACGAGCAGTACTTC
TRBV7-9	-	TRBJ2-5	-	CASASGWDDETQYF	TGTGCCAGCGCCTCGGGGTGGGACGATGAGACCCAGTACTTC
TRBV30	-	TRBJ2-7	-	CAWSTGFTNEQYF	TGTGCCTGGAGCACAGGGTTTACCAACGAGCAGTACTTC
TRBV27	-	TRBJ2-3	-	CASSFSGADTQYF	TGTGCCAGCAGTTTTTCGGGCGCAGATACGCAGTATTTT
TRBV4-2	-	TRBJ2-3	-	CASSRLGTDPQDTQYF	TGTGCCAGCAGCCGACTGGGGACCGATCCTCAAGATACGCAGTATTTT
TRBV2	TRBD2	TRBJ2-2	-	CASSEGGRPQGGELFF	TGTGCCAGCAGTGAAGGCGGGAGGCCCCAGGGCGGGGAGCTGTTTTTT
TRBV7-3	-	TRBJ2-3	-	CASSLGHTLGDTQYF	TGTGCCAGCAGCCTAGGACATACTTTAGGGGATACGCAGTATTTT
TRBV2	TRBD2	TRBJ2-5	once	CASSEGGLAGRYQETQYF	TGTGCCAGCAGTGAAGGAGGGCTAGCGGGGAGGTACCAAGAGACCCAGTACTTC
TRBV7-2	TRBD2	TRBJ2-5	-	CASSPAGGPWETQYF	TGTGCCAGCAGCCCAGCGGGGGGCCCTTGGGAGACCCAGTACTTC
TRBV6-6	-	TRBJ2-3	-	CASSPGTVTDTQYF	TGTGCCAGCAGTCCCGGGACTGTCACAGATACGCAGTATTTT
TRBV7-6	-	TRBJ2-7	-	CASSLGRSYEQYF	TGTGCCAGCAGCTTAGGCAGGAGCTACGAGCAGTACTTC
TRBV6-5	-	TRBJ2-3	-	CASSYGHGTDTQYF	TGTGCCAGCAGTTACGGTCATGGGACAGATACGCAGTATTTT
TRBV27	TRBD1	TRBJ2-2	-	CASSPGQPNTGELFF	TGTGCCAGCAGTCCGGGACAGCCCAACACCGGGGAGCTGTTTTTT
TRBV13	-	TRBJ1-2	-	CASSLGQGNYGYTF	TGTGCCAGCAGCTTAGGTCAGGGTAACTATGGCTACACCTTC
TRBV7-9	-	TRBJ1-5	-	CASSLGLYSNQPQHF	TGTGCCAGCAGCTTGGGGCTTTATAGCAATCAGCCCCAGCATTTT
TRBV4-2	TRBD2	TRBJ2-1	-	CASSQDSGGGPNEQFF	TGTGCCAGCAGCCAAGATTCAGGCGGGGGGCCCAATGAGCAGTTCTTC
TRBV7-9	TRBD1	TRBJ2-1	-	CASSLGQGVYNEQFF	TGTGCCAGCAGCTTGGGACAGGGGGTCTACAATGAGCAGTTCTTC
TRBV6-6	-	TRBJ2-7	-	CASISGALEQYF	TGTGCCAGCATAAGCGGAGCTCTAGAGCAGTACTTC
TRBV30	-	TRBJ1-2	once	CAWGDHRAPNGYTF	TGTGCCTGGGGGGACCATCGGGCCCCGAATGGCTACACCTTC
TRBV5-6	-	TRBJ1-4	once	CASSRTNEKLFF	TGTGCCAGCAGCAGGACTAATGAAAAACTGTTTTTT
TRBV6-1	-	TRBJ1-2	once	CASSEAPGQTIYGYTF	TGTGCCAGCAGTGAAGCGCCCGGACAGACGATCTATGGCTACACCTTC
TRBV27	-	TRBJ2-1	-	CASSPTGSYNEQFF	TGTGCCAGCAGTCCGACAGGTTCCTACAATGAGCAGTTCTTC